These 18 T cell receptor beta chains were all obtained from the same sample, sequenced in a study of blood T cell repertoires in COVID-19. TCRdb keeps only in-frame clones here, not all; method: immunoSEQ multiplex PCR. The sample records under 95,000 clones, approximately 85% being singletons. Sequencing used peripheral blood. Receptors originate from a man aged 45-65 years with COVID-19, enrolled during active disease.

The chain joins TRBV10-3 to TRBJ1-5; the D gene is possibly TRBD1 (5 bases). This CDR3 is built from 15 residues. The germline gives CDR1 ENHRY, CDR2 SYGVKD. Between the trimmed V and J ends, which lost 1 base and 0 bases, there was a span of 7 bases. As DNA, the CDR3 is TGTGCCATCAGTGAGTGGGGGGATAGCAATCAGCCCCAGCATTTT. This sequence encodes CAISEWGDSNQPQHF.

This clone was counted between two and nine times. The chain recombines TRBV28 with TRBJ1-5; 9 bases match TRBD1. Trimming removed 5 bases from V and 6 bases from J; junction bases left unmatched: 8. The CDR3 is 15 residues long. Germline CDR1 and CDR2: MDHEN and SYDVKM. The CDR3 sequence is CASSQLTGGIQPQHF. The DNA for the CDR3 is TGTGCCAGCAGTCAGCTGACAGGGGGGATTCAGCCCCAGCATTTT. Full variable domain (rest looked up from reference TRBV28 and TRBJ1-5): DVKVTQSSRYLVKRTGEKVFLECVQDMDHENMFWYRQDPGLGLRLIYFSYDVKMKEKGDIPEGYSVSREKKERFSLILESASTNQTSMYLCASSQLTGGIQPQHFGDGTRLSIL.

This chain uses TRBV2 with TRBJ2-5, with D perhaps TRBD1 (5 bases). V was cut by 3 bases and J by 1 base, with 9 bases left in between. The CDR3 extends over 14 amino acids. Germline CDR1 is SNHLY and CDR2 is FYNNEI. This CDR3 reads CASSEGQPQETQYF. CDR3 nucleotide sequence: TGTGCCAGCAGTGAGGGGCAGCCCCAAGAGACCCAGTACTTC.

The V gene is TRBV10-3, the J gene TRBJ2-5, with 8 nucleotides matching TRBD2. CDR3 length equals 13 residues. V lost 4 bases, J lost 6 bases, and 4 bases stayed unmatched. From germline, CDR1 is ENHRY and CDR2 SYGVKD. The CDR3 DNA reads as TGTGCCATCAGTGTGACTAGCGAGCAGACCCAGTACTTC. This sequence encodes CAISVTSEQTQYF.

This sequence joins TRBV5-1 and TRBJ2-5; D perhaps matches TRBD1 (5 bases). Trimming removed 4 bases at V and 2 bases at J, with 12 bases between. CDR3 length equals 14 residues. Germline CDR1 reads SGHRS; CDR2 reads YFSETQ. CDR3 sequence reads: CASSNPTEQETQYF. The CDR3 DNA follows: TGCGCCAGCAGCAACCCGACAGAGCAAGAGACCCAGTACTTC.

The chain couples TRBV19 to TRBJ2-7; D is ambiguous. V was pared by 6 bases and J by 1 base, with 10 bases between. Germline assignment: CDR1 LNHDA and CDR2 SQIVND (reference sequence). The CDR3 is 13 amino acids. CDR3 loop: CASSLSSSYEQYF. The CDR3 DNA follows: TGTGCCAGTAGCCTAAGTTCTTCCTACGAGCAGTACTTC.

The rearrangement links TRBV28 to TRBJ2-3, with 9 bases that match TRBD1. The CDR3 has 15 amino acids. Trimming removed 5 bases from V and 4 bases from J; junction bases left unmatched: 7. Germline V gene data show CDR1 as MDHEN and CDR2 as SYDVKM. In DNA form, the CDR3 reads TGTGCCAGCAGTCATAGGACAGGGGCCGCAGATACGCAGTATTTT. This sequence encodes CASSHRTGAADTQYF.

This clone appeared a single time. This sequence joins TRBV4-1 and TRBJ2-5; TRBD1 aligns across 7 bases. With V trimmed by 1 base and J by 4 bases, 6 bases remained unmatched. Germline V gene data show CDR1 as MGHRA and CDR2 as YSYEKL. The CDR3 has 15 residues. CDR3 DNA sequence: TGCGCCAGCAGCCAAGGCGACAGGGTTGGAGAGACCCAGTACTTC. Translating gives CASSQGDRVGETQYF.

The V gene is TRBV6-5, the J gene TRBJ1-5; D is perhaps TRBD1 (6 bases). CDR3 length: 15 amino acids. V was clipped by 6 bases and J by 0 bases, with 12 bases between them. CDR1 is MNHEY and CDR2 is SVGAGI in the germline V gene. Written as DNA, the CDR3 is TGTGCCAGCAGGCGACAGGTGACTAGCAATCAGCCCCAGCATTTT. It encodes CASRRQVTSNQPQHF.

The V and J genes are TRBV27 and TRBJ2-5, with 11 bases lining up with TRBD2. The germline gives CDR1 MNHEY, CDR2 SMNVEV (reference sequence). The CDR3 has 15 residues. Trimming at V came to 9 bases and at J to 2 bases, leaving 8 bases not matched to a gene. The CDR3 DNA sequence: TGTGCCAGTAGAGGGCTAGCGGGAGGACAAGAGACCCAGTACTTC. Its protein product is CASRGLAGGQETQYF.

This sequence joins TRBV29-1 and TRBJ2-7; 7 bases line up with TRBD2. Trimming at V came to 4 bases and at J to 5 bases, leaving 8 bases not matched to a gene. Germline CDR1 reads SQVTM; CDR2 reads ANQGSEA. The CDR3 sequence is 13 residues long. This chain's CDR3 is CSVVAGGGDEQYF. CDR3 coding DNA: TGCAGCGTTGTAGCGGGTGGGGGGGACGAGCAGTACTTC.

The V and J genes are TRBV12-3 or TRBV12-4 and TRBJ2-1; possible D gene TRBD1, 6 bases. Trimming stripped 5 bases from V and 4 bases from J, with 9 bases between. CDR3 size: 13 residues. The CDR3: CASSGQTYNEQFF. CDR3 DNA sequence: TGTGCCAGCAGTGGACAGACTTACAATGAGCAGTTCTTC.

DNA of the CDR3: TGTGCCAGCAGCGATGGGGGGAGTGGCGGGTTTAATGAAAAACTGTTTTTT. Translated, it gives CASSDGGSGGFNEKLFF. V and J are TRBV2 and TRBJ1-4, with D perhaps TRBD1 (5 bases). The CDR3 loop spans 17 amino acids. Germline CDR1 is SNHLY and CDR2 is FYNNEI. The V end lost 6 bases, the J end lost 4 bases, and 21 bases lay between the germline ends.

The rearrangement uses TRBV28 and TRBJ1-1; no reliable D call. CDR1 is MDHEN, CDR2 SYDVKM, per germline. This CDR3 is 15 amino acids long. The V end was cut by 4 bases, the J end by 0 bases, with 12 bases between. The CDR3 loop is CASSWAGRMNTEAFF. The CDR3 bases are TGTGCCAGCAGTTGGGCCGGCCGCATGAACACTGAAGCTTTCTTT.

This clone was observed a handful of times. The chain carries TRBV5-5 and TRBJ2-4, with D possibly being TRBD2 (5 bases). The germline V gene has CDR1 SGHKS and CDR2 YYEKEE (reference sequence). The V gene lost 0 bases and the J gene lost 3 bases, with 10 bases spanning the gap. This CDR3 has 15 residues. This CDR3 is CASSLESGVKNIQYF. CDR3 coding DNA: TGTGCCAGCAGCTTGGAATCCGGGGTCAAAAACATTCAGTACTTC.

This clone was detected a few times. This chain connects TRBV5-4 to TRBJ2-7; possibly TRBD1 for D (6 bases). The germline gives CDR1 SGHNT, CDR2 YYREEE (reference sequence). The V gene lost 3 bases and the J gene lost 7 bases, with 20 bases spanning the gap. The CDR3 length is 15 residues. CDR3 amino acids: CASSSTGTTGREQYF. CDR3 DNA: TGTGCCAGCAGCTCCACAGGGACAACAGGGCGAGAGCAGTACTTC.

This clone was observed once. The rearrangement joins TRBV27 to TRBJ2-1; TRBD2 aligns across 10 bases. From germline, CDR1 is MNHEY and CDR2 SMNVEV (reference sequence). Trimming at V came to 5 bases and at J to 5 bases, leaving 6 bases not matched to a gene. The length of the CDR3 is 15 residues. For the CDR3, the DNA is TGTGCCAGCAGTCCCCTAGCGGGAGTGAACAATGAGCAGTTCTTC. This sequence encodes CASSPLAGVNNEQFF.

The chain recombines TRBV18 with TRBJ1-6; the D gene is possibly TRBD1 (5 bases). V was clipped by 3 bases and J by 10 bases, with 13 bases between them. Germline V lookup: CDR1 KGHSH, CDR2 LQKENI. This CDR3 contains 14 residues. DNA of the CDR3: TGTGCCAGCTCACCCTGGGGGGGAGGCTCACCCCTCCACTTT. Translating it yields CASSPWGGGSPLHF.